What follows describes a single T cell receptor (beta chain). This specimen belongs to a study of blood T cell repertoires in COVID-19. About the study: There were acute and convalescent COVID-19 samples, and they came from the United States, Italy and Spain.

Methods used by the authors: Amplification of reference gene primers was used by the study to estimate nucleated cell counts. Clones were read by immunoSEQ multiplex PCR, and TCRdb kept only the in-frame ones, dropping some. V, J and clone size reflect that table, while D and trimming were determined from the DNA. Of 170,000 or so clones in the sample, roughly 84% were seen once. This CDR3 has 18 residues. The germline gives CDR1 KGHSH, CDR2 LQKENI. Trimming shortened V by 6 bases and J by 0 bases, and 18 bases separated the two germline ends. The rearrangement joins TRBV18 to TRBJ1-6; D is unresolved. Sample: peripheral blood. This receptor was obtained from a man aged 18 to 29 with active or convalescent COVID-19. The CDR3 reads CASSAGGIFSSYNSPLHF. Written as DNA, the CDR3 is TGTGCCAGCTCGGCGGGAGGGATCTTCAGCTCCTATAATTCACCCCTCCACTTT.